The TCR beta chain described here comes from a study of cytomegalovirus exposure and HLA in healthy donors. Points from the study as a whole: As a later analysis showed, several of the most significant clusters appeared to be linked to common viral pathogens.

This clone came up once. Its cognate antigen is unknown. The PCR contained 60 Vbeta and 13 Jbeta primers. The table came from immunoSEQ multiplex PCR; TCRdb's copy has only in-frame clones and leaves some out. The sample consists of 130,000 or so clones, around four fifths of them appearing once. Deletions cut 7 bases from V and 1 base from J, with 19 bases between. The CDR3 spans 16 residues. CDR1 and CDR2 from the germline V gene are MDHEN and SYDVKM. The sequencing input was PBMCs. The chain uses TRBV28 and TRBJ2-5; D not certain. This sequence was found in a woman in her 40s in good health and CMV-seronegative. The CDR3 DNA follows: TGTGCCAGCACCAAATCCCAAGGAGTCAGCCAAGAGACCCAGTACTTC. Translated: CASTKSQGVSQETQYF.